The present entry profiles one T cell receptor beta chain with its context. Its matching antigen is unknown. The CDR3 length is 17 residues. The ends lost 0 bases at V and 4 bases at J; junction bases unmatched: 7. The germline CDR1 and CDR2 sequences are SGHKS and YYEKEE (reference sequence). Libraries were prepared by immunoSEQ multiplex PCR; TCRdb keeps only in-frame clonotypes and omits some of them. Among around 40,000 clones, 80% were seen once, and the ten largest hold over 4.5%. This specimen belongs to a study of OX40 agonist ivuxolimab in advanced cancers. Study results and caveats: Expanded clones were, on average, more numerous among CD8+ T cells than CD4+. Some nonresponders also had low normalized T-cell clonal expansion.

This rearrangement joins TRBV5-5 to TRBJ2-6, with TRBD1 matching over 7 bases. This TCR was recovered from an adult with an advanced solid tumor such as melanoma, head and neck, liver or kidney cancer. Source: CD4+ or CD8+ T cells sorted from blood, taken in a trial of the OX40 agonist ivuxolimab. CDR3 DNA sequence: TGTGCCAGCAGCTTGGTTAGGGGGCGTTTCGGGGCCAACGTCCTGACTTTC. Residues: CASSLVRGRFGANVLTF.